The clone carrying this T cell receptor (beta chain) came up a few times. Antigen: not known. The data were taken from a study of vaccination effects on CD4 cells after COVID-19. The table came from immunoSEQ multiplex PCR; TCRdb's copy has only in-frame clones and leaves some out. The sample lists 30,000 to 40,000 clones, around 80% occurring once. Peptide-pool stimulation followed by sequencing identified expanded antigen-specific CD4+ clonotypes in the ViraFEST assay. After roughly 9 days in culture, the CD4+ T cells were isolated. The participants, recipients of two vaccine doses, got either BNT162b2 or mRNA-1273. PBMC cultures contained 2 million or so cells per well, 7.5 to 10 IU/ml IL-2 and about 9.7 ug/ml peptides. The CDR3 totals 15 residues. CDR1 SGHRS and CDR2 YFSETQ come from the germline V gene. The V gene end was trimmed by 4 bases and the J gene end by 5 bases; junction bases not matched to a gene: 10.

The specimen comprised CD4+ T cells from PBMCs cultured with HCoV-NL63 spike peptides, sampled after COVID-19 vaccination. The chain has TRBV5-1 and TRBJ2-7; 9 positions match TRBD1. The receptor's source is a human donor who received a COVID-19 vaccine. Some clones in this sample may be carry-over from other donors' samples. CDR3 coding DNA: TGCGCCAGCAGCCCGGGGGACAGGGAGGGAAACGAGCAGTACGTC. Translated: CASSPGDREGNEQYV.